This T cell receptor beta chain is drawn from a study of OX40 agonist ivuxolimab in advanced cancers. Broader study findings: It was not determined which antigens were specifically recognized by the peripheral T cells that had undergone clonal expansion.

To note about this clone: What it binds is not known.

Germline V gene lookup returns CDR1 LGHNA and CDR2 YNFKEQ. This CDR3 has 16 amino acids. The V end was cut by 1 base, the J end by 4 bases, with 13 bases between. Method: immunoSEQ multiplex PCR; TCRdb's copy keeps in-frame clones and lacks some. The profile shows tens of thousands of clones, 70% to 90% of them singletons. The chain carries TRBV4-2 and TRBJ2-2, with D perhaps TRBD2 (5 bases). The source is an adult with an advanced solid tumor such as melanoma, head and neck, liver or kidney cancer. Source: CD4+ or CD8+ T cells sorted from blood, taken in a trial of the OX40 agonist ivuxolimab. CDR3 nucleotide sequence: TGTGCCAGCAGCCAAGGATACGGGAAGGGCACCGGGGAGCTGTTTTTT. As protein: CASSQGYGKGTGELFF.